The 22 T cell receptor beta chains presented below share a single source sample, sequenced in a study of cytomegalovirus exposure and HLA in healthy donors. Primers: 60 Vbeta forward and 13 Jbeta reverse. Some clones are missing from TCRdb's copy, which holds only in-frame ones; the method was immunoSEQ multiplex PCR. Among 100,000 to 150,000 clones listed, about 73% were seen once. Sequencing used PBMCs. Receptor source: a woman aged 40 to 50 in good health and CMV-seropositive.

The V call is TRBV19, the J call TRBJ1-1; TRBD1 matches at 7 bases. Trimming took 0 bases from V and 5 from J; bases not matched to a gene: 9. In germline, CDR1 is LNHDA, CDR2 SQIVND (reference sequence). CDR3 length: 16 residues. CDR3 protein: CASSIDATGLGTEAFF. CDR3 sequence (DNA): TGTGCCAGTAGTATAGACGCGACAGGGCTAGGAACTGAAGCTTTCTTT.

This rearrangement joins TRBV29-1 to TRBJ1-2, with TRBD1 as a possible D gene (6 bases). CDR1 and CDR2 from the germline V gene are SQVTM and ANQGSEA. The CDR3 extends over 12 amino acids. Trimming stripped 7 bases from V and 8 bases from J, with 17 bases between. The DNA of the CDR3 is TGCAGCGGGGGGGGGACAACCGGGGGCTACACCTTC. Translating it yields CSGGGTTGGYTF.

The CDR3 DNA sequence: TGTGCCAGCAGCTTCGGGGGGGCGGGACAAGAGACCCAGTACTTC. Its protein product is CASSFGGAGQETQYF. The rearrangement links TRBV7-2 to TRBJ2-5; TRBD2 matches at 8 bases. The CDR3 spans 15 residues. The V gene end was trimmed by 3 bases and the J gene end by 2 bases; junction bases not matched to a gene: 5. Germline CDR1 and CDR2: SGHTA and FQGNSA.

J is TRBJ2-3 and V is TRBV7-2; D is uncertain. Germline V gene lookup returns CDR1 SGHTA and CDR2 FQGNSA. The CDR3 has 11 amino acids. The V end was cut by 5 bases, the J end by 3 bases, with 3 bases between. CDR3 region: CASSPTDTQYF. The CDR3 nucleotides read TGTGCCAGCAGCCCGACAGATACGCAGTATTTT.

This clone was seen more than once but under ten times. The V and J genes are TRBV30 and TRBJ1-5, with 8 bases identical to TRBD1. The CDR3 has 15 residues. With V trimmed by 1 base and J by 2 bases, 4 bases remained unmatched. The V gene's germline CDR1 is GTSNPN and CDR2 SVGIG (reference sequence). The CDR3 region has the DNA TGTGCCTGGAGTGGGCAGGGGGCAGGCAATCAGCCCCAGCATTTT. It yields the protein CAWSGQGAGNQPQHF.

The chain is built from TRBV25-1 and TRBJ1-3; D remains unclear. V was cut by 7 bases and J by 0 bases, with 19 bases left in between. This CDR3 is built from 17 residues. In germline, CDR1 is MGHDK, CDR2 SYGVNS. CDR3 in amino acids: CASTPTGNPGSGNTIYF. CDR3 DNA: TGTGCCAGCACCCCAACGGGAAACCCCGGCTCTGGAAACACCATATATTTT.

The chain has TRBV28 and TRBJ2-5, with 8 bases fitting TRBD2. V shed 3 bases and J 2 bases; nucleotides not matched to a gene: 11. Germline CDR1 reads MDHEN; CDR2 reads SYDVKM. The CDR3 consists of 17 residues. The CDR3 nucleotides read TGTGCCAGCAGTTTCCCTACCGGGCGGGGGGCGCAAGAGACCCAGTACTTC. It yields the protein CASSFPTGRGAQETQYF.

This clone showed up just a few times. The V and J genes are TRBV2 and TRBJ2-5; D call uncertain. The end of the DNA fits TRBJ2-7 better, so the J call may be wrong. Looked up from germline, CDR1 is SNHLY and CDR2 is FYNNEI. This CDR3 has 11 amino acids. CDR3 residues: CASSVMYEQYF. The CDR3 DNA reads TGTGCCAGCAGTGTGATGTACGAGCAGTACTTC.

The chain has TRBV4-2 and TRBJ1-1; no reliable D call. Looked up from germline, CDR1 is LGHNA and CDR2 is YNFKEQ. V lost 0 bases to trimming and J lost 6 bases, with 17 bases between them. This CDR3 region has 16 residues. The CDR3 nucleotides are TGTGCCAGCAGCCAAGAACCTGAGGGAGTTCGGGCTGAAGCTTTCTTT. It specifies CASSQEPEGVRAEAFF.

CDR3 DNA: TGTGCCAGCAGCTCCCCCGGGACTAGCAGAGAGACCCAGTACTTC. This codes for CASSSPGTSRETQYF. The V gene is TRBV11-2, the J gene TRBJ2-5; 9 nucleotides align to TRBD2. The length of the CDR3 is 15 residues. Germline V lookup: CDR1 SGHAT, CDR2 FQNNGV. Unmatched junction bases numbered 7, after V lost 4 bases and J lost 4 bases.

The chain uses TRBV18 and TRBJ1-2; 7 bases align to TRBD1. This CDR3 comprises 15 residues. Germline CDR1 KGHSH, CDR2 LQKENI. V gave up 4 bases and J gave up 3 bases; unmatched junction bases: 8. The CDR3 sequence is CASSLTRDSHYGYTF. As DNA, the CDR3 is TGTGCCAGCTCACTTACTCGGGACAGCCACTATGGCTACACCTTC.

The chain links TRBV7-6 to TRBJ2-2, with D unresolved. CDR3 length: 14 amino acids. Germline V gene sequence: CDR1 SGHVS, CDR2 FNYEAQ. Trimming stripped 3 bases from V and 1 base from J, with 6 bases between. The chain's CDR3 is CASSFRQNTGELFF. CDR3 DNA: TGTGCCAGCAGCTTCAGACAGAACACCGGGGAGCTGTTTTTT.

This chain uses TRBV5-1 with TRBJ1-2, with TRBD1 matching 8 bases. This CDR3 comprises 14 residues. Looked up from germline, CDR1 is SGHRS and CDR2 is YFSETQ. The V and J ends lost 3 bases and 7 bases, in that order; junction bases with no gene match: 8. This CDR3 reads CASSSLDRGGGYTF. The CDR3, as DNA: TGCGCCAGCAGCTCCCTAGACAGGGGAGGTGGCTACACCTTC.

This clone showed up just a few times. The rearrangement uses TRBV2 and TRBJ1-2, with D perhaps TRBD1 (6 bases). The germline CDR1 and CDR2 sequences are SNHLY and FYNNEI. With 5 bases removed from V and 2 bases from J, the gap between germline ends came to 15 bases. The CDR3 covers 15 residues. This CDR3 reads CASSLKPGENYGYTF. The CDR3 nucleotides are TGTGCCAGCAGTCTCAAGCCAGGGGAAAACTATGGCTACACCTTC. The complete variable domain, with remaining parts taken from reference TRBV2 and TRBJ1-2, reads EPEVTQTPSHQVTQMGQEVILRCVPISNHLYFYWYRQILGQKVEFLVSFYNNEISEKSEIFDDQFSVERPDGSNFTLKIRSTKLEDSAMYFCASSLKPGENYGYTFGSGTRLTVV.

The chain carries TRBV7-8 and TRBJ2-2; D ambiguous. Germline CDR1 and CDR2: SGHVS and FQNEAQ. V lost 5 bases to trimming and J lost 6 bases, with 7 bases between them. The CDR3 spans 12 residues. This CDR3 is CASSHTAGELFF. DNA for the CDR3: TGTGCCAGCAGCCACACCGCCGGGGAGCTGTTTTTT. The full variable domain, its missing parts supplied by reference TRBV7-8 and TRBJ2-2, is GAGVSQSPRYKVAKRGQDVALRCDPISGHVSLFWYQQALGQGPEFLTYFQNEAQLDKSGLPSDRFFAERPEGSVSTLKIQRTQQEDSAVYLCASSHTAGELFFGEGSRLTVL.

The chain uses TRBV28 and TRBJ2-5, with 16 bases lining up with TRBD2. The trim removed 1 base at V and 5 bases at J, leaving 10 bases unmatched. Germline values: CDR1 MDHEN, CDR2 SYDVKM. The CDR3 is 19 amino acids. In DNA form, the CDR3 reads TGTGCCAGCAGTTTATCGGGACTAGCGGGAGGGTCATGGCGGGAGACCCAGTACTTC. It is translated as CASSLSGLAGGSWRETQYF.

The chain recombines TRBV6-6 with TRBJ1-5, with D possibly TRBD1 on 5 matching bases. The CDR3 extends over 16 amino acids. V gave up 1 base and J gave up 0 bases, with 10 bases separating them. CDR1 MNHNY and CDR2 SVGAGI come from the germline V gene (reference sequence). CDR3 loop: CASSYLPGNSNQPQHF. The CDR3 DNA reads as TGTGCCAGCAGTTACTTGCCAGGGAATAGCAATCAGCCCCAGCATTTT.

The CDR3 DNA reads TGTGCCAGTAGTACCCTGGACAGGGGAAGCAATCAGCCCCAGCATTTT. This translates into CASSTLDRGSNQPQHF. The V gene is TRBV19, the J gene TRBJ1-5, with 9 bases lining up with TRBD1. CDR1 and CDR2 from the germline V gene are LNHDA and SQIVND (reference sequence). The CDR3 covers 16 residues. Trimming took 4 bases from V and 1 from J; bases not matched to a gene: 5.

A note on this clone: This sample also contains other DNA sequences that code for the same CDR3. This sequence joins TRBV9 and TRBJ2-3, with 9 positions matching TRBD1. Germline CDR1 and CDR2: SGDLS and YYNGEE. J lost 4 bases, V lost 0 bases, and 6 bases had no gene match. CDR3 length equals 16 residues. The CDR3 reads CASSVVRQGGPDTQYF. The CDR3 region has the DNA TGTGCCAGCAGCGTAGTGAGACAGGGGGGCCCAGATACGCAGTATTTT.

The chain combines TRBV7-2 with TRBJ2-3; 7 nucleotides line up with TRBD2. The germline V gene has CDR1 SGHTA and CDR2 FQGNSA. The CDR3 consists of 16 residues. After removal of 3 bases from V and 3 bases from J, the junction contained 9 bases not matched to a gene. CDR3 sequence (DNA): TGTGCCAGCAGCTTTGACTTTTGGGAGGGAACAGATACGCAGTATTTT. Amino acids: CASSFDFWEGTDTQYF.

V is TRBV18 and J is TRBJ1-1, with 12 bases lining up with TRBD1. This CDR3 has 19 amino acids. Germline CDR1 is KGHSH and CDR2 is LQKENI. The V gene end was trimmed by 1 base and the J gene end by 2 bases; junction bases not matched to a gene: 11. The CDR3 nucleotides read TGTGCCAGCTCACCACGAACAGGGACAGGGGGCTTTTATAACACTGAAGCTTTCTTT. As protein: CASSPRTGTGGFYNTEAFF.

The chain combines TRBV7-9 with TRBJ2-5; a possible D gene is TRBD2 (6 bases). This CDR3 comprises 17 residues. CDR1 and CDR2 (germline): SEHNR, FQNEAQ (reference sequence). Trimming removed 1 base at V and 3 bases at J, with 18 bases between. Here the CDR3 DNA reads TGTGCCAGCAGCTTAGGCCATCGGAGGGGAGGAGAAGAGACCCAGTACTTC. This sequence encodes CASSLGHRRGGEETQYF.